These 5 T cell receptor beta chains were sequenced from one sample in a study of T cell responses to AZD1222 COVID-19 vaccine. Only in-frame clones appear in the TCRdb table, and some are missing; sequencing was by immunoSEQ multiplex PCR. The repertoire holds about 210,000 clones, around 94% seen once, with around 1.7% in the top ten. This material consisted of peripheral blood, taken 28 days after the second dose of the MenACWY control vaccine. The receptors shown here come from an adult who received the MenACWY meningococcal vaccine as a control.

This rearrangement joins TRBV4-1 to TRBJ2-3; 7 bases agree with TRBD2. J lost 4 bases, V lost 3 bases, and 10 bases had no gene match. The CDR3 spans 16 residues. Germline assignment: CDR1 MGHRA and CDR2 YSYEKL. The CDR3 reads CASSQYLGGSADTQYF. The CDR3 DNA follows: TGCGCCAGCAGCCAGTACCTCGGGGGGTCGGCAGATACGCAGTATTTT.

The J gene is TRBJ2-1, the V gene TRBV2; D gene unclear. CDR3 length: 13 residues. Germline V gene sequence: CDR1 SNHLY, CDR2 FYNNEI. Trimming cost V 4 bases and J 8 bases, with 12 bases left between them. CDR3 loop: CASSAPITYEQFF. In DNA form, the CDR3 reads TGTGCCAGCAGTGCTCCTATTACCTATGAGCAGTTCTTC.

The chain employs TRBV19 and TRBJ2-7, with D possibly being TRBD1 or TRBD2 (6 bases each). Trimming cost V 6 bases and J 8 bases, with 23 bases left between them. The CDR3 runs 15 residues. The germline CDR1 and CDR2 sequences are LNHDA and SQIVND (reference sequence). The CDR3 sequence is CASSLNRDGGTKQYF. In nucleotides, the CDR3 is TGTGCCAGTAGCCTCAACAGGGACGGGGGTACTAAGCAGTACTTC.

This rearrangement joins TRBV5-1 to TRBJ2-3; D is undetermined. The germline V gene has CDR1 SGHRS and CDR2 YFSETQ. The CDR3 runs 11 residues. V shed 0 bases and J shed 6 bases, with 2 bases lying between them. CDR3 in DNA: TGCGCCAGCAGCTTGGCTGATACGCAGTATTTT. It codes for CASSLADTQYF.

This clone was recorded only once. The chain combines TRBV28 with TRBJ2-7; no firm D call. The CDR3 extends over 14 amino acids. CDR1 is MDHEN and CDR2 is SYDVKM in the germline V gene. With 3 bases removed from V and 1 base from J, the gap between germline ends came to 10 bases. The CDR3 nucleotides read TGTGCCAGCAGTTTGAATGGGGTATCCTACGAGCAGTACTTC. As protein: CASSLNGVSYEQYF.